These T cell receptor beta chains were read from a single sample in a study of human T cells and chemical hapten exposure. TCRdb itself ran the RACE reads through MiXCR, one entry per CDR3 protein. Counted here are roughly 84,000 distinct CDR3 sequences, roughly a tenth occurring once; the ten biggest clones make up roughly 3.7%. The sequencing used whole blood, collected in connection with sensitization to the hapten diphenylcyclopropenone (DPC). Receptors originate from a woman aged 45-65 years with alopecia areata. Some clones in this sample may be carry-over from other donors' samples. CDR3s include the opening cysteine and the closing phenylalanine or tryptophan. A D gene is named only where the DNA matches it firmly. Size is stated for part of the rows, as once, few or many counts, or as a class when the clone is expanded.

J gene,V gene,D gene,clone size,CDR3 DNA,CDR3 protein
TRBJ2-5,TRBV6-5,NA,NA,TGTGCCAGCAGGCCGGGTCCCGAAGCCCAGTACTTC,CASRPGPEAQYF
TRBJ2-2,TRBV20-1,TRBD2,NA,TGCAGTGCTCTTAGCGGGAGGGCCGAGAGTGCCGGGGAGCTGTTTTTT,CSALSGRAESAGELFF
TRBJ2-7,TRBV20-1,TRBD2,many,TGCAGTGCCCACCCAGGGACTAGCGGCTCCTACGAGCAGTACTTC,CSAHPGTSGSYEQYF
TRBJ2-6,TRBV18,NA,many,TGTGCCAGCTCACCGTCCCGGGGCTCTGGGGCCAACGTCCTGACTTTC,CASSPSRGSGANVLTF
TRBJ2-7,TRBV9,TRBD1,NA,TGTGCCAGCAGCGCCGGGACAGGGGGCCTCGAGCAGTACTTC,CASSAGTGGLEQYF
TRBJ1-1,TRBV11-1,NA,NA,TGTGCCAGCAGCCCATACAGGGAAATACGCACTGAAGCTTTCTTT,CASSPYREIRTEAFF
TRBJ1-4,TRBV21-1,NA,few,TGTGCCCCCCCAATGGGGAAGGTTTTT,CAPPMGKVF
TRBJ2-2,TRBV20-1,TRBD2,many,TGCAGTGCTAGAAATGGACTAGCGGGAGGCTACACCGGGGAGCTGTTTTTT,CSARNGLAGGYTGELFF
TRBJ1-5,TRBV24-1,NA,few,TGTGCCACCAGTGATCCTGATCAGCCCCAGCATTTT,CATSDPDQPQHF
TRBJ2-1,TRBV7-6,NA,few,TGTGCCAGCAGCCTAGAGGTCGCGGGGAGCTCCTACAATGAGCAGTTCTTC,CASSLEVAGSSYNEQFF
TRBJ1-3,TRBV9,NA,many,TGTGCCAGCAGCGTAGAGGGATTCCGAGCAAACACCATATATTTT,CASSVEGFRANTIYF
TRBJ2-4,TRBV28,NA,many,TGTGCCAGCGGCGGGAATCCGGGGAACATTCAGTACTTC,CASGGNPGNIQYF
TRBJ1-1,TRBV29-1,NA,many,TGCAGCGTTGGGGACGGAGAAGCTTTCTTT,CSVGDGEAFF
TRBJ1-2,TRBV15,NA,many,TGTGCCACCAGAGCAGTTCGGGGAATCGGGGATAACTATGGCTACACCTTC,CATRAVRGIGDNYGYTF
TRBJ2-2,TRBV7-2,NA,few,TGTGCCAGCAGCTTAGGCATAAACACCGGGGAGCTGTTTTTT,CASSLGINTGELFF
TRBJ2-5,TRBV6-2/TRBV6-3,TRBD2,few,TGTGCCAGCAGCCACAATACGGGACTAGCGGGAGGTCAAGAGACCCAGTACTTC,CASSHNTGLAGGQETQYF
TRBJ2-1,TRBV9,TRBD2,NA,TGTGCCAGCAGCGTAGGGCTAGCGGGACTCTACAATGAGCAGTTCTTC,CASSVGLAGLYNEQFF
TRBJ1-1,TRBV5-4,NA,NA,TGTGCCAGCAGCTTGGAGGTTCACACTGAAGCTTTCTTT,CASSLEVHTEAFF
TRBJ2-2,TRBV6-6,TRBD2,NA,TGTGCCACCCAAAGACTAGCGGGAGGTACCGGGGAGCTGTTTTTT,CATQRLAGGTGELFF
TRBJ2-1,TRBV7-9,NA,NA,TGTGCCAGCAGCTTGGGCCCTGCAGGACATGAGCAGTTCTTC,CASSLGPAGHEQFF
TRBJ1-1,TRBV6-5,NA,many,TGTGCCAGCGGAATCAGGGAGAGAGCTTTCTTT,CASGIRERAFF
TRBJ2-7,TRBV7-9,TRBD2,NA,TGTGCCAGCAGCTTAGCGGTTTCGCCAGCTCGTCTAGCGGCTTCCTACGAGCAGTACTTC,CASSLAVSPARLAASYEQYF
TRBJ2-3,TRBV12-3/TRBV12-4,TRBD1,NA,TGTGCCAGCAGTCCTGACAGGGGAGGCACAGATACGCAGTATTTT,CASSPDRGGTDTQYF
TRBJ1-1,TRBV6-1,NA,many,TGTGCCAGCAGTGTCGGGACGCACACTGAAGCTTTCTTT,CASSVGTHTEAFF
TRBJ2-2,TRBV7-9,TRBD1,few,TGTGCCAGCAGCCCTGGGACAGCCTATGGGGAGCTGTTTTTT,CASSPGTAYGELFF
TRBJ2-5,TRBV6-5,NA,many,TGTGCCAGCAGTTGGGGAGGTAGCCAAGAGACCCAGTACTTC,CASSWGGSQETQYF